These 22 T cell receptor beta chains were all obtained from the same sample, sequenced in a study of cytomegalovirus exposure and HLA in healthy donors. Use of 60 Vbeta and 13 Jbeta primers characterized the PCR. Assay used: immunoSEQ multiplex PCR; TCRdb lists only in-frame clones, some missing. The table includes under 150,000 clones, roughly 86% detected once. The specimen sequenced was PBMCs. The origin of the receptors is a man in his late teens or twenties in good health and CMV-seronegative.

The chain employs TRBV5-1 and TRBJ2-7, with 10 bases lining up with TRBD2. CDR1 is SGHRS and CDR2 is YFSETQ in the germline V gene. V shed 0 bases, J shed 5 bases, and the junction held 5 bases outside the gene matches. The CDR3 spans 15 residues. In DNA form, the CDR3 reads TGCGCCAGCAGCTTGGCTAGCGGGGGTAGGAACGAGCAGTACTTC. Amino acid sequence: CASSLASGGRNEQYF.

V is TRBV2 and J is TRBJ2-3, with TRBD2 matching 10 bases. The germline CDR1 and CDR2 sequences are SNHLY and FYNNEI. CDR3 length equals 17 residues. V gave up 4 bases and J gave up 6 bases; unmatched junction bases: 13. The CDR3 here is CASSVGPLAGTWDTQYF. In DNA form, the CDR3 reads TGTGCCAGCAGTGTTGGCCCACTAGCGGGGACCTGGGATACGCAGTATTTT.

The CDR3: CASSVLGQGEETQYF. The DNA for the CDR3 is TGTGCCAGCAGCGTTTTAGGACAGGGTGAGGAGACCCAGTACTTC. The chain links TRBV9 to TRBJ2-5; 8 bases are a match to TRBD1. V lost 2 bases to trimming and J lost 5 bases; unmatched junction nucleotides: 8. Germline values: CDR1 SGDLS, CDR2 YYNGEE. The CDR3 extends over 15 amino acids. The whole variable domain, remainder taken from reference TRBV9 and TRBJ2-5, is DSGVTQTPKHLITATGQRVTLRCSPRSGDLSVYWYQQSLDQGLQFLIQYYNGEERAKGNILERFSAQQFPDLHSELNLSSLELGDSALYFCASSVLGQGEETQYFGPGTRLLVL.

This chain links TRBV7-8 with TRBJ1-3; tentatively, D is TRBD1 (5 bases). The germline gives CDR1 SGHVS, CDR2 FQNEAQ. CDR3 length: 16 residues. With 5 bases removed from V and 0 bases from J, the gap between germline ends came to 14 bases. The CDR3 here is CASSPGTGFSGNTIYF. The DNA for the CDR3 is TGTGCCAGCAGCCCTGGAACAGGCTTCTCTGGAAACACCATATATTTT. Combining the CDR3 with reference TRBV7-8 and TRBJ1-3 gives the whole variable domain GAGVSQSPRYKVAKRGQDVALRCDPISGHVSLFWYQQALGQGPEFLTYFQNEAQLDKSGLPSDRFFAERPEGSVSTLKIQRTQQEDSAVYLCASSPGTGFSGNTIYFGEGSWLTVV.

The chain joins TRBV2 to TRBJ1-1, with D uncertain. V lost 6 bases to trimming and J lost 4 bases, with 12 bases between them. This CDR3 comprises 13 residues. Germline loops: CDR1 SNHLY, CDR2 FYNNEI. The CDR3 coding sequence is TGTGCCAGCAGGGAGGCCTGGGCCACTGAAGCTTTCTTT. This codes for CASREAWATEAFF.

The rearrangement uses TRBV7-8 and TRBJ2-2; D is ambiguous. This CDR3 is 14 amino acids long. Looked up from germline, CDR1 is SGHVS and CDR2 is FQNEAQ. Trimming stripped 3 bases from V and 0 bases from J, with 5 bases between. CDR3 DNA sequence: TGTGCCAGCAGCTTTATCTCGAACACCGGGGAGCTGTTTTTT. It codes for CASSFISNTGELFF.

This clone appeared a single time. This chain joins TRBV5-1 and TRBJ2-7; tentatively, D is TRBD2 (5 bases). There are 12 residues in the CDR3. The germline CDR1 and CDR2 sequences are SGHRS and YFSETQ. The germline V and J ends were trimmed by 4 bases and 5 bases, with 10 bases remaining between them. CDR3 residues: CASSPAGDEQYF. CDR3 DNA sequence: TGCGCCAGCAGCCCAGCCGGGGACGAGCAGTACTTC.

CDR3 sequence reads: CASSPGTGSYEQYF. Here the CDR3 DNA reads TGCGCCAGCAGCCCCGGGACAGGCTCTTACGAGCAGTACTTC. The chain combines TRBV4-3 with TRBJ2-5; TRBD1 matches 8 bases. The DNA end is a closer match to TRBJ2-7, so the J assignment may be wrong. There are 14 residues in the CDR3. CDR1 and CDR2 (germline): LGHNA, YSLEER.

The chain recombines TRBV5-5 with TRBJ1-1; 7 nucleotides match TRBD1. CDR1 is SGHKS, CDR2 YYEKEE, per germline (reference sequence). Trimming at V came to 4 bases and at J to 1 base, leaving 7 bases not matched to a gene. CDR3 size: 15 residues. CDR3 coding DNA: TGTGCCAGCAGCACCCTGACAGGGCGGAACACTGAAGCTTTCTTT. The encoded protein is CASSTLTGRNTEAFF.

This clone was recorded once. This chain connects TRBV19 to TRBJ1-5; TRBD1 matches at 8 bases. V shed 5 bases and J 2 bases; nucleotides not matched to a gene: 5. There are 15 residues in the CDR3. Germline V gene sequence: CDR1 LNHDA, CDR2 SQIVND (reference sequence). CDR3: CASSSWGQGNQPQHF. The CDR3 bases are TGTGCCAGTAGTTCTTGGGGACAGGGCAATCAGCCCCAGCATTTT. Together with reference TRBV19 and TRBJ1-5, the CDR3 gives the full variable domain: DGGITQSPKYLFRKEGQNVTLSCEQNLNHDAMYWYRQDPGQGLRLIYYSQIVNDFQKGDIAEGYSVSREKKESFPLTVTSAQKNPTAFYLCASSSWGQGNQPQHFGDGTRLSIL.

To note about this clone: One end of the junction fails to match germline, which may point to a read error. The rearrangement joins TRBV29-1 to TRBJ2-1, with 10 bases matching TRBD1. The CDR3 length is 13 residues. Looked up from germline, CDR1 is SQVTM and CDR2 is ANQGSEA. CDR3 coding DNA: TGCAGCGTTGGGAGGGGACAGGGGACCCTGTTTCTCTTC. Translated: CSVGRGQGTLFLF.

V usage is TRBV19 and J usage is TRBJ1-2, with 8 positions matching TRBD1. Germline-derived CDR1 and CDR2 are LNHDA and SQIVND (reference sequence). The V and J ends lost 1 base and 6 bases, in that order; junction bases with no gene match: 4. The CDR3 length is 14 residues. The CDR3 nucleotides are TGTGCCAGTAGTATAGGGCAGGGGGCGGATGGCTACACCTTC. Translated: CASSIGQGADGYTF.

The chain couples TRBV5-6 to TRBJ1-2, with TRBD1 matching 8 bases. Germline CDR1 SGHDT, CDR2 YYEEEE. This CDR3 region has 14 residues. The V gene end was trimmed by 3 bases and the J gene end by 3 bases; junction bases not matched to a gene: 4. Here the CDR3 reads CASSWGTGDYGYTF. Written as DNA, the CDR3 is TGTGCCAGCAGCTGGGGGACAGGTGACTATGGCTACACCTTC. The full variable domain, completed using reference TRBV5-6 and TRBJ1-2, is DAGVTQSPTHLIKTRGQQVTLRCSPKSGHDTVSWYQQALGQGPQFIFQYYEEEERQRGNFPDRFSGHQFPNYSSELNVNALLLGDSALYLCASSWGTGDYGYTFGSGTRLTVV.

The table lists this clone with a few counts. This chain uses TRBV29-1 with TRBJ2-5; 8 bases map to TRBD2. After removal of 7 bases from V and 2 bases from J, the junction contained 9 bases not matched to a gene. The CDR3 is made up of 14 amino acids. The germline V gene encodes CDR1 SQVTM and CDR2 ANQGSEA. For the CDR3, the DNA is TGCAGCGCGGGGGTCGGGGGGGGTCAAGAGACCCAGTACTTC. Translating it yields CSAGVGGGQETQYF.

A single count supports this clone. DNA for the CDR3: TGTGCCAGTAGTATAGCCCCGTTAGGAACAGGGGGCTATGGCTACACCTTC. Encoded protein: CASSIAPLGTGGYGYTF. J is TRBJ1-2 and V is TRBV19; 8 bases align to TRBD1. Trimming at V came to 1 base and at J to 4 bases, leaving 11 bases not matched to a gene. Germline-derived CDR1 and CDR2 are LNHDA and SQIVND (reference sequence). CDR3 length equals 17 residues.

The V call is TRBV7-2, the J call TRBJ2-7; 8 bases map to TRBD1. The CDR3 is 14 residues long. Germline lookup yields CDR1 SGHTA and CDR2 FQGNSA. V lost 4 bases and J lost 2; bases outside the gene matches: 4. The CDR3 bases are TGTGCCAGCAGCTCCGGACAGGGCCCCTACGAGCAGTACTTC. Its translation is CASSSGQGPYEQYF.

This clone was found once. V gene TRBV6-5 combines with J gene TRBJ1-1, with no clear D. Trimming cost V 5 bases and J 2 bases, with 9 bases left between them. Germline V gene lookup returns CDR1 MNHEY and CDR2 SVGAGI. This CDR3 contains 13 residues. CDR3 sequence reads: CASSPNSNTEAFF. The DNA of the CDR3 is TGTGCCAGCAGTCCAAATTCAAACACTGAAGCTTTCTTT.

The rearrangement links TRBV9 to TRBJ1-6; 8 bases align to TRBD1. This CDR3 has 14 amino acids. V dropped 3 bases and J dropped 5; count of bases not matched to a gene: 1. Germline CDR1 reads SGDLS; CDR2 reads YYNGEE. In DNA, the CDR3 is TGTGCCAGCAGCGAGACAGGGGATAATTCACCCCTCCACTTT. Its protein product is CASSETGDNSPLHF. Supplemented by reference TRBV9 and TRBJ1-6, the full variable domain reads DSGVTQTPKHLITATGQRVTLRCSPRSGDLSVYWYQQSLDQGLQFLIQYYNGEERAKGNILERFSAQQFPDLHSELNLSSLELGDSALYFCASSETGDNSPLHFGNGTRLTVT.

The chain links TRBV5-6 to TRBJ2-7, with TRBD2 matching over 12 bases. Germline CDR1 is SGHDT and CDR2 is YYEEEE. The length of the CDR3 is 17 residues. Trimming removed 2 bases from V and 0 bases from J; junction bases left unmatched: 6. Here the CDR3 DNA reads TGTGCCAGCAGCTTTTTAGGACTAGCGGGGAACTCCTACGAGCAGTACTTC. Amino acids: CASSFLGLAGNSYEQYF. Looking up the rest from reference TRBV5-6 and TRBJ2-7 gives the full variable domain: DAGVTQSPTHLIKTRGQQVTLRCSPKSGHDTVSWYQQALGQGPQFIFQYYEEEERQRGNFPDRFSGHQFPNYSSELNVNALLLGDSALYLCASSFLGLAGNSYEQYFGPGTRLTVT.

The V call is TRBV5-8, the J call TRBJ2-4; 11 nucleotides agree with TRBD2. Trimming took 4 bases from V and 0 from J; bases not matched to a gene: 6. CDR1 is SGHTS and CDR2 is YDEGEE in the germline V gene. The CDR3 runs to 17 residues. This chain's CDR3 is CASSRRTSGLAKNIQYF. The CDR3 nucleotides read TGTGCCAGCAGCCGCCGGACTAGCGGGTTAGCCAAAAACATTCAGTACTTC.

This chain joins TRBV5-5 and TRBJ2-6; TRBD1 matches at 9 bases. The CDR3 runs to 18 residues. Losses at the gene ends were 4 bases for V and 3 bases for J; bases not matched to a gene: 11. The germline V gene encodes CDR1 SGHKS and CDR2 YYEKEE (reference sequence). The CDR3 DNA follows: TGTGCCAGCAGCCCGTCCGGGACAGGGTTAAGTGGGGCCAACGTCCTGACTTTC. This gives the protein CASSPSGTGLSGANVLTF.

The count of this clone is one. This chain links TRBV4-1 with TRBJ2-1; possibly TRBD2 for D (6 bases). Germline V gene lookup returns CDR1 MGHRA and CDR2 YSYEKL. The CDR3 loop spans 15 amino acids. The V and J ends lost 1 base and 3 bases respectively, with 10 bases between them. This chain's CDR3 is CASSQGAGLYNEQFF. The CDR3 DNA reads TGCGCCAGCAGCCAAGGCGCGGGACTCTACAATGAGCAGTTCTTC.